The clone carrying this TCR beta chain occurred a few times. These data belong to a study of T-cell reconstitution after alpha-beta-depleted transplantation in children. The library targeted TCRbeta and was prepared with unique molecular identifiers. Each CDR3 protein is one row after TCRdb ran MiXCR on the PCR reads. The sample lists some 81,000 distinct CDR3 sequences, approximately 14% seen once, with 25% to 35% in the top ten. This CDR3 spans 12 amino acids. Germline CDR1 SEHNR, CDR2 FQNEAQ (reference sequence). Trimming took off 3 bases at V and 7 bases at J, with 6 bases between the two ends. This material consisted of PBMCs, mostly from graft donor cells, taken 180 days after TCRalphabeta/CD19-depleted stem cell transplant. The receptor was derived from a male patient under 10 years old who had a stem cell transplant for acute lymphoblastic leukemia, so the T cells may come from the graft donor. The chain links TRBV7-9 to TRBJ2-2, with unresolved D. The CDR3 coding sequence is TGTGCCAGCAGCTTTCGGTACGGGGAGCTGTTTTTT. Protein sequence: CASSFRYGELFF.